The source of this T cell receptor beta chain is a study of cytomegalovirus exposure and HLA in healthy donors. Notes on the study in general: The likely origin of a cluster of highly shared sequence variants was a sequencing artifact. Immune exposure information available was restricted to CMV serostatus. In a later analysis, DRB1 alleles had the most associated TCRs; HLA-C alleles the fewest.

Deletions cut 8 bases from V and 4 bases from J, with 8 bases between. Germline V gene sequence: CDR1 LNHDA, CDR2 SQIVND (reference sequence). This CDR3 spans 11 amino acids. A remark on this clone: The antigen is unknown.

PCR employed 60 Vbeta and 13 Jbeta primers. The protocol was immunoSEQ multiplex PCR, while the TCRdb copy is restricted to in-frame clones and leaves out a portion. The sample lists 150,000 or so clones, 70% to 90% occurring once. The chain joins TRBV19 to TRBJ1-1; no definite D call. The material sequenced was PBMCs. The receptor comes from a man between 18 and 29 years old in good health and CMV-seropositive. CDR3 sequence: CASSWATEAFF. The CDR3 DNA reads TGTGCCAGTTCTTGGGCCACTGAAGCTTTCTTT.